Here is one T cell receptor beta chain with its context. Trimming took 5 bases from V and 4 from J; bases not matched to a gene: 10. CDR1 is LGHDT, CDR2 YNNKEL, per germline (reference sequence). The CDR3 runs 15 residues. This specimen comes from a study of response to subunit inactivated influenza vaccine. TCRdb re-derived calls from the RT-PCR reads in MiXCR, one entry per CDR3 protein. There are about 570,000 distinct CDR3 sequences in the sample; approximately 10% occur only once, and roughly 9.6% lies in the top ten. The sample was also linked to a second study, of T cells expressing NK-cell markers. That paper states: The TCR beta cDNA came from 5'RACE template switching with UMIs. Most of the eight sequenced donors tested HCMV-seropositive; one tested seronegative. The study found dominant NKG2C+ clonotypes at roughly 1.0-8% of CD8+ T cells in five or six donors. Unclear, still, was the HCMV specificity of the expanded NKG2C+ T cell clones.

This receptor was obtained from a man aged 50-60 years who received an inactivated influenza vaccine. V usage is TRBV3-1 and J usage is TRBJ2-7; 8 bases are shared with TRBD2. This material consisted of PBMCs from blood, taken on the day of vaccination. CDR3 in amino acids: CASSSPGRATYEQYF. In DNA form, the CDR3 reads TGTGCCAGCAGCTCACCCGGGAGGGCCACATACGAGCAGTACTTC.